This T cell receptor (beta chain) was captured by sequencing in a study of radiotherapy plus CTLA-4 blockade in lung cancer. CDR3 size: 15 residues. CDR1 and CDR2 from the germline V gene are SGHNT and YENEEA. V was clipped by 5 bases and J by 3 bases, with 14 bases between them. General study points: Blood-borne expansion of tumor-derived TCR clones followed radiotherapy plus ipilimumab. Early clone dynamics of blood T cells, plus interferon-beta, reportedly predicted response best.

On this clone: The antigen is undetermined.

The table came from immunoSEQ multiplex PCR; TCRdb's copy has only in-frame clones and leaves some out. The profile shows about 60,000 clones, about three quarters of them singletons. This chain links TRBV11-3 with TRBJ2-1; D might be TRBD1 (6 bases). Source: peripheral blood, taken from a patient treated with radiotherapy plus ipilimumab. The receptor's source is a human donor with non-small cell lung cancer who had a partial response to radiotherapy plus ipilimumab. The CDR3 DNA sequence: TGTGCCAGCAGCCCCGTGGGGGCTCTCTACAATGAGCAGTTCTTC. Its protein product is CASSPVGALYNEQFF.